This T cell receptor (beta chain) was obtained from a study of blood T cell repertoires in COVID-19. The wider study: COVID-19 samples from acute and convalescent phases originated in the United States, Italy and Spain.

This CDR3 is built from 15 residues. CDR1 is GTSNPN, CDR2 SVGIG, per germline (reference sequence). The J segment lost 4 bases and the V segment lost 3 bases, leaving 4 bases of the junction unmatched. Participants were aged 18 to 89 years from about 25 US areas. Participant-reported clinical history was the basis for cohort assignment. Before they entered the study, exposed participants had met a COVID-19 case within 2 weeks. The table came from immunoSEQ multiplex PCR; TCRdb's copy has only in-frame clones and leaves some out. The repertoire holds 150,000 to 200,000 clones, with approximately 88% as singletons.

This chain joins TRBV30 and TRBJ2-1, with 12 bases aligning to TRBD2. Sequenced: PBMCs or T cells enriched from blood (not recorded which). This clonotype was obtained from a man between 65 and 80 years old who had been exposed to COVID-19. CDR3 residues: CAWRRTSGVYNEQFF. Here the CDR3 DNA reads TGTGCCTGGAGACGGACTAGCGGGGTTTACAATGAGCAGTTCTTC.